The 21 T cell receptor beta chains below come from one sample, sequenced in a study of T cell repertoires in cytomegalovirus infection. Using its own MiXCR run on the reads, TCRdb lists one record per CDR3 protein. The data hold around 180,000 distinct CDR3 sequences, with approximately 19% observed a single time. Sequenced: PBMCs. Every receptor here comes from a human donor in good health (CMV status not recorded). Some clones in this sample may be carry-over from other donors' samples.

This clonotype was observed at least ten times. This chain joins TRBV7-3 and TRBJ2-2; D ambiguous. V was shortened by 4 bases and J by 2 bases, with 11 bases between the two germline ends. CDR1 is SGHTA and CDR2 is FQGTGA in the germline V gene. The CDR3 sequence is 15 residues long. CDR3 nucleotide sequence: TGTGCCAGCAGCTACCAGACTTCAAACACCGGGGAGCTGTTTTTT. Amino acid sequence: CASSYQTSNTGELFF.

This clonotype was seen repeatedly, ten times or more. This rearrangement joins TRBV7-9 to TRBJ1-6; no clear D. V was pared by 5 bases and J by 10 bases, with 9 bases between. CDR3 length: 12 residues. Germline lookup yields CDR1 SEHNR and CDR2 FQNEAQ (reference sequence). CDR3: CASSRVGSPLHF. In DNA form, the CDR3 reads TGTGCCAGCAGCCGCGTGGGCTCACCCCTCCACTTT.

This clonotype was seen at least ten times. The chain joins TRBV7-2 to TRBJ1-2; D not certain. Trimming removed 3 bases from V and 4 bases from J, with 12 bases in between. This CDR3 spans 14 amino acids. Germline lookup yields CDR1 SGHTA and CDR2 FQGNSA. The CDR3 DNA reads as TGTGCCAGCAGCTTCGACCAGAACCTCTATGGCTACACCTTC. Protein sequence: CASSFDQNLYGYTF. Complete variable domain (other parts from reference TRBV7-2 and TRBJ1-2): GAGVSQSPSNKVTEKGKDVELRCDPISGHTALYWYRQSLGQGLEFLIYFQGNSAPDKSGLPSDRFSAERTGGSVSTLTIQRTQQEDSAVYLCASSFDQNLYGYTFGSGTRLTVV.

This clonotype was observed many times. This chain links TRBV28 with TRBJ1-1; the match to TRBD1 covers 7 bases. This CDR3 region has 15 residues. The V gene's germline CDR1 is MDHEN and CDR2 SYDVKM. Trimming cost V 5 bases and J 1 base; bases outside gene matches: 7. CDR3 loop: CASSEGQRTNTEAFF. CDR3 in DNA: TGTGCCAGCAGTGAGGGACAGAGGACGAACACTGAAGCTTTCTTT.

The genes are TRBV12-3 or TRBV12-4 and TRBJ2-1; tentatively, D is TRBD2 (5 bases). This CDR3 region has 12 residues. Trimming cost V 1 base and J 9 bases, with 7 bases left between them. The CDR3 region has the DNA TGTGCCAGCAGTTTAGGAGGGCTTGAGCAGTTCTTC. As protein: CASSLGGLEQFF.

The chain is built from TRBV28 and TRBJ2-7, with D possibly TRBD1 on 5 matching bases. CDR1 MDHEN and CDR2 SYDVKM come from the germline V gene. CDR3 length: 13 amino acids. V gave up 9 bases and J gave up 3 bases, with 15 bases separating them. In DNA form, the CDR3 reads TGTGCCAGTAGCCCCGCAGGGATCTACGAGCAGTACTTC. This encodes CASSPAGIYEQYF.

This clonotype was detected only a few times. The CDR3 end shows no conserved phenylalanine or tryptophan, and so a read error is likely. Because the CDR3's place on the DNA is in doubt, the DNA is left out and the CDR3 is given as listed by TCRdb. This chain connects TRBV5-3 to TRBJ2-7; TRBD2, the D gene given by the table, was not confirmed from the DNA. TRBV5-3 is recorded as an ORF, its role being uncertain. The CDR3 sequence runs 14 residues, both termini included. The CDR3 here is CASSLVPSGSGTWS.

The V gene is TRBV6-5, the J gene TRBJ2-1, with TRBD1 matching over 7 bases. CDR3 length: 15 residues. V shed 7 bases, J shed 3 bases, and the junction held 9 bases outside the gene matches. The germline CDR1 and CDR2 sequences are MNHEY and SVGAGI. CDR3 sequence reads: CASTSWTGYYNEQFF. CDR3 nucleotide sequence: TGTGCCAGCACTAGTTGGACAGGATACTACAATGAGCAGTTCTTC.

In its sample, this clonotype was seen many times. The chain joins TRBV7-2 to TRBJ1-1; no definite D call. CDR1 is SGHTA, CDR2 FQGNSA, per germline. This CDR3 has 15 amino acids. V lost 3 bases to trimming and J lost 1 base, with 12 bases between them. CDR3 loop: CASSLFKGGNTEAFF. Here the CDR3 DNA reads TGTGCCAGCAGCTTGTTCAAGGGAGGGAACACTGAAGCTTTCTTT.

The J gene is TRBJ2-7, the V gene TRBV20-1, with 8 positions matching TRBD2. With V trimmed by 3 bases and J by 2 bases, 6 bases remained unmatched. The CDR3 runs 14 residues. CDR1 is DFQATT and CDR2 is SNEGSKA in the germline V gene (reference sequence). CDR3 region: CSARGREAPYEQYF. The CDR3 bases are TGCAGTGCTAGGGGGCGGGAGGCCCCCTACGAGCAGTACTTC.

CDR3 sequence reads: CASSQGVSGNTIYF. Written as DNA, the CDR3 is TGTGCCAGCAGCCAGGGAGTCTCTGGAAACACCATATATTTT. This chain joins TRBV5-6 and TRBJ1-3; D might be TRBD1 (5 bases). V lost 4 bases and J lost 0, with 8 bases in between. The CDR3 loop spans 14 amino acids. The V gene's germline CDR1 is SGHDT and CDR2 YYEEEE.

The chain recombines TRBV20-1 with TRBJ2-5, with 8 nucleotides matching TRBD2. Per the germline V gene, CDR1 is DFQATT and CDR2 is SNEGSKA (reference sequence). The CDR3 contains 13 residues. CDR3 loop: CAGGGTNQETQYF. The CDR3 nucleotides read TGCGCCGGGGGGGGGACTAACCAAGAGACCCAGTACTTC.

The J gene is TRBJ1-1, the V gene TRBV5-6, with 9 bases matching TRBD1. V was pared by 2 bases and J by 5 bases, with 4 bases of the junction left unmatched. CDR3 length: 14 amino acids. Germline V gene lookup returns CDR1 SGHDT and CDR2 YYEEEE. This CDR3 is CASSFTGGETEAFF. CDR3 nucleotides: TGTGCCAGCAGCTTTACAGGGGGCGAGACTGAAGCTTTCTTT.

The chain has TRBV19 and TRBJ1-5, with TRBD1 matching over 7 bases. The CDR3 runs 14 residues. Germline V CDR1 and CDR2: LNHDA, SQIVND (reference sequence). V gave up 7 bases and J gave up 7 bases; unmatched junction bases: 10. The CDR3 DNA reads as TGTGCCAGTACCCAGACAGGGTCGAGACAGCCCCAGCATTTT. This sequence encodes CASTQTGSRQPQHF.

CDR3 protein: CASSDSGASNTEAFF. The CDR3 DNA reads as TGCGCCAGCAGTGACTCCGGGGCGTCGAACACTGAAGCTTTCTTT. The V gene is TRBV10-1, the J gene TRBJ1-1; D is perhaps TRBD1 (5 bases). The CDR3 runs to 15 residues. V was clipped by 3 bases and J by 1 base, with 12 bases between them. Germline V lookup: CDR1 WNHNN, CDR2 SYGVQD (reference sequence).

Regarding this clonotype: One junction end does not reproduce the germline sequence, and a read error may be involved. V gene TRBV12-3 or TRBV12-4 combines with J gene TRBJ1-1, with D tentatively TRBD1 (5 bases). The CDR3 has 16 residues. For the CDR3, the DNA is TGTGCCGGCAGTTTAGGTTTCGCTTTAAGGGGAACTGAAGCTTTCTTT. Protein: CAGSLGFALRGTEAFF.

The V gene is TRBV7-9, the J gene TRBJ1-3; the D is unclear. The CDR3 spans 16 residues. Trimming took 5 bases from V and 0 from J, leaving 14 bases between them. The germline V gene encodes CDR1 SEHNR and CDR2 FQNEAQ (reference sequence). CDR3 sequence reads: CASSSSRGSSGNTIYF. For the CDR3, the DNA is TGTGCCAGCAGCAGCAGTCGAGGGAGCTCTGGAAACACCATATATTTT.

The V and J genes are TRBV6-2 or TRBV6-3 and TRBJ2-5, with TRBD2 matching over 9 bases. Per germline, CDR1 MNHEY and CDR2 SVGEGT. The CDR3 is made up of 16 amino acids. V lost 7 bases, J lost 4 bases, and 13 bases stayed unmatched. The CDR3 DNA follows: TGTGCCAGCAATTCTTTAGCGGGAGCAATCTCAGAGACCCAGTACTTC. Protein sequence: CASNSLAGAISETQYF.

There are a few counts of this clonotype. This chain connects TRBV20-1 to TRBJ2-7; TRBD1 aligns across 12 bases. The CDR3 consists of 16 residues. CDR1 is DFQATT, CDR2 SNEGSKA, per germline (reference sequence). CDR3 coding DNA: TGCAGCACCCTAGGGACAGGGGGCGGTAATGGCTACGAGCAGTACTTC. Its protein product is CSTLGTGGGNGYEQYF.

This clonotype was counted only a few times. The chain is built from TRBV4-1 and TRBJ2-5, with 9 bases fitting TRBD2. V was pared by 2 bases and J by 1 base, with 5 bases of the junction left unmatched. There are 16 residues in the CDR3. Germline CDR1 and CDR2: MGHRA and YSYEKL. The CDR3 coding sequence is TGCGCCAGCAGCCAACTTAGCGGGGGCCTCCAAGAGACCCAGTACTTC. Translating gives CASSQLSGGLQETQYF.

In its sample, this clonotype was seen many times. The V and J genes are TRBV4-1 and TRBJ2-7; TRBD1 aligns across 7 bases. CDR3 length: 15 amino acids. From germline, CDR1 is MGHRA and CDR2 YSYEKL. V was clipped by 1 base and J by 3 bases; unmatched bases: 6. The CDR3 region is CASSQGTGDFYEQYF. The CDR3, as DNA: TGCGCCAGCAGCCAAGGGACAGGCGATTTCTACGAGCAGTACTTC.